This T cell receptor (beta chain) was sequenced in a study of blood T cells in healthy people across ages. Study-level results: Higher naive T cell percentage went strongly together with higher TCR beta diversity.

Sample-barcoded 5' priming and a J-beta primer mix drove a second PCR of about 6 to 12 cycles. All cDNA molecules were each tagged by a template-switch adaptor with 12 random nucleotides. Each sample yielded at least 2.5 million CDR3-containing paired-end reads. TCRdb re-called the 5' RACE reads through MiXCR, storing one row per CDR3 protein. This table holds some 920,000 distinct CDR3 sequences, about 53% found once. As for this clonotype: Its antigen is not identified.

This sequence originates from an older woman in good health. The material sequenced was blood.

The CDR3 is CSARDLGNPSSYEQYF. The CDR3 bases are TGCAGTGCTAGAGATCTAGGTAACCCGTCGTCCTACGAGCAGTACTTC. This sequence joins TRBV20-1 and TRBJ2-7; unclear D gene. This CDR3 comprises 16 residues. V lost 0 bases to trimming and J lost 1 base, with 16 bases between them. Per the germline V gene, CDR1 is DFQATT and CDR2 is SNEGSKA (reference sequence).